The clone carrying this T cell receptor beta chain was counted a few times. Its antigen is undetermined. V was cut by 4 bases and J by 6 bases, with 8 bases left in between. Germline-derived CDR1 and CDR2 are SGHRS and YFSETQ. This CDR3 contains 12 residues. TCRdb fed the PCR reads into MiXCR, producing one record per CDR3 protein. This table has 400,000 to 600,000 distinct CDR3 sequences, 20% to 25% appearing once. The data were taken from a study of molecular identifiers for immune sequencing clone quantification. Study-wide points: Among about a million naive cells, spiked Jurkat TCR RNA from a single cell was reportedly detectable.

The clonotype originates from a human donor in good health. Some libraries in this study had Jurkat cell RNA spiked in. V gene TRBV5-1 combines with J gene TRBJ2-1; D is ambiguous. The specimen was naive CD8+ T cells from blood, with Jurkat cell RNA spiked in. The subset: FACS-sorted CD8+CD4-CCR7+CD45RA+ naive T cells. In DNA, the CDR3 is TGCGCCAGCAGCATCTACACCAATGAGCAGTTCTTC. Translation: CASSIYTNEQFF.